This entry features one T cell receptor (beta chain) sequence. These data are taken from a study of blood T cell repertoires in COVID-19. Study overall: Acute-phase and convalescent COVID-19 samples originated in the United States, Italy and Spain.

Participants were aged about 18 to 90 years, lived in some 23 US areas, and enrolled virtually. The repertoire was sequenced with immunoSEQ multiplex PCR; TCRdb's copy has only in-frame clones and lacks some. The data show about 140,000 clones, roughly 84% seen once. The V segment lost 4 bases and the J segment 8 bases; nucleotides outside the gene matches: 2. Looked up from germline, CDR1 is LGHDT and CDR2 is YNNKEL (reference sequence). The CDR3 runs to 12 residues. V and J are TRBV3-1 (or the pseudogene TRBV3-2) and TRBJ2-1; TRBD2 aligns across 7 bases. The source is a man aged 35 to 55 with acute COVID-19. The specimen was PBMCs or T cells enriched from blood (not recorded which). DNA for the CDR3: TGTGCCAGCAGCCGGACTAGAGATGAGCAGTTCTTC. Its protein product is CASSRTRDEQFF.